Detailed here is one T cell receptor beta chain. These data originate in a study of blood T cell repertoires in COVID-19. Trimming cost V 2 bases and J 9 bases, with 11 bases left between them. CDR1 and CDR2 from the germline V gene are MDHEN and SYDVKM. The CDR3 is 13 residues long. The cohort comprised adults aged roughly 18 to 95 years residing in 20 to 30 US areas. Sequencing used immunoSEQ multiplex PCR; TCRdb keeps in-frame clones, though not all of them. The sample has under 200,000 clones, around 91% seen once. This sequence originates from a woman aged 18-35 years who had recovered from COVID-19. The gene calls are TRBV28 and TRBJ2-1, with D uncertain. The source material was PBMCs or T cells enriched from blood (not recorded which). The CDR3 bases are TGTGCCAGCAGTTTACTCCTTAATAGTGAGCAGTTCTTC. Protein product: CASSLLLNSEQFF.